This TCR beta chain was documented in a study of T cell repertoires in cytomegalovirus infection (dated by TCRdb to between 2018 and 2021). About the study as a whole: Alongside well-studied HLA-B-restricted epitopes, the peptide stimulations were aimed at recently identified HLA-C-restricted CMV epitopes, whose presentation resists viral immunomodulation. Because public TCR beta signatures pointed to carriage of CMV infection together with the matching HLA type, the HLA type of each donor mattered for the analysis. The paper as a whole reports these results and caveats: In the ex vivo response, HLA-C-restricted CMV-specific TCR beta clonotypes were dominant, and in two of eight donors the single most frequent clonotype came from this HLA-C-restricted group. Carriers of CMV infection plus the relevant HLA type were discriminated by the cumulative frequency of public TCR beta family members in the study cohort and in an independent approximately 350-donor cohort.

The reads were generated on an Illumina HiSeq 1500. Through fastp at Q25 and MiXCR, TCRdb rebuilt clones from the public reads, retaining in-frame beta chains. Under each unique CDR3 protein, matching rows form one entry showing the most common genes and DNA. The sample includes some 560,000 distinct CDR3 sequences, with under 45% observed a single time. The ten largest account for 40% to 60% of the sample. Concerning this clonotype: Its antigen is still unknown. No per-base quality is available; no much larger clone lies one base away.

This specimen's treatment or condition label, per the study, means: in vitro stimulation with specific CMV peptide epitopes to enrich CMV-specific T cells. This clonotype originated in a human donor in good health (CMV status not recorded). Some clones in this sample may be carry-over from other donors' samples. Sample: cultured PBMCs, taken from culture after CMV antigen stimulation.

The bases read TGTGCCAGCAGCTTCTCCGATGTCTCCTACGAGCAGTACTTC. This codes for CASSFSDVSYEQYF. The rearranged chain carries TRBV7-2 and TRBJ2-7, with no D gene named confidently. The CDR3 runs 14 amino acids, cysteine and phenylalanine included. The DNA shown is the 42-base CDR3, in frame from base 1. Deletion took 3 bases off V and 0 bases off J, with a span of 9 bases between the germline ends. CDR1 and CDR2, per the germline V gene, are SGHTA and FQGNSA.